This T cell receptor (beta chain) comes out of a study of regulatory T cells in long-lasting Graves disease. The time point is: persistent/refractory GD, antithyroid drugs over 5 years with positive TRAb. There was RNA extracted from PBMCs, and the TCR library was made from it. This clonotype was counted only a few times. In building TCR beta libraries, iRepertoire HTBI primers were used together with Arm-PCR of CDR3 regions. TCRdb used MiXCR to reprocess the multiplex PCR reads, holding one entry per CDR3 protein. Altogether fewer than 400,000 distinct CDR3 sequences are present, around 21% being singletons, with the ten largest covering about a fifth. The CDR3 consists of 15 residues. The V segment lost 5 bases and the J segment 1 base; nucleotides outside the gene matches: 8. CDR1 and CDR2 (germline): MNHNS, SASEGT.

The rearrangement uses TRBV6-1 and TRBJ2-7; TRBD2 aligns across 7 bases. The clonotype comes from a female donor with Graves disease. The material was peripheral blood mononuclear cells (PBMCs), obtained when the disease was refractory, from a patient treated with antithyroid drugs. CDR3 region: CASSRFRGESYEQYF. The CDR3 nucleotides read TGTGCCAGCAGTAGGTTCCGGGGGGAATCCTACGAGCAGTACTTC.